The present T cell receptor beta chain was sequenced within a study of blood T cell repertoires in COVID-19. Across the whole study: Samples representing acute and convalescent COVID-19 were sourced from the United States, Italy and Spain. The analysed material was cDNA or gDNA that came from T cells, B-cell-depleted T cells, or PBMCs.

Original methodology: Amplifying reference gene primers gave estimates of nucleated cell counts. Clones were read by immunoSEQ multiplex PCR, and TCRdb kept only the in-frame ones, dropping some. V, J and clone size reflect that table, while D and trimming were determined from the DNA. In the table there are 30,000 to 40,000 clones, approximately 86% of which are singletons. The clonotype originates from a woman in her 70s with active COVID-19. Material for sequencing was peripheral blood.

This chain's CDR3 is CASSVGDLSGGPYLDTQYF. The CDR3 DNA follows: TGTGCCAGCAGCGTTGGGGACCTTTCCGGGGGGCCTTATCTAGATACGCAGTATTTT. V and J are TRBV9 and TRBJ2-3; a possible D gene is TRBD2 (7 bases). V was cut by 2 bases and J by 5 bases, with 27 bases left in between. The CDR3 runs to 19 residues. The germline CDR1 and CDR2 sequences are SGDLS and YYNGEE. Full variable domain (missing parts from reference TRBV9 and TRBJ2-3): DSGVTQTPKHLITATGQRVTLRCSPRSGDLSVYWYQQSLDQGLQFLIQYYNGEERAKGNILERFSAQQFPDLHSELNLSSLELGDSALYFCASSVGDLSGGPYLDTQYFGPGTRLTVL.